By proportion, the clone carrying this TCR beta chain is medium-sized. The sample belongs to a study of PD-1 blockade in mismatch repair-deficient tumors. Repertoires were generated with immunoSEQ multiplex PCR, while TCRdb's copy carries only in-frame clones and drops some. In the table there are around 51,000 clones, 81% of which are singletons. This TCR was sampled from an adult with mismatch repair-deficient cancer. The sequences come from peripheral blood, collected 20 weeks after starting pembrolizumab.

DNA for the CDR3: TGTGCCAGCAGGCTTCCAAGTGTCGGGGTCACTGAAGCTTTCTTT. It is translated as CASRLPSVGVTEAFF. The chain has TRBV28 and TRBJ1-1; D not resolved. V lost 6 bases, J lost 4 bases, and 18 bases lay in between. This CDR3 has 15 residues. Germline V lookup: CDR1 MDHEN, CDR2 SYDVKM.